These 18 T cell receptor beta chains were all obtained from the same sample, sequenced in a study of T cells expressing NK-cell markers. For each CDR3 protein, TCRdb gives one entry from its re-call of the 5' RACE reads, without DNA. The sample shows 140,000 to 150,000 distinct CDR3 sequences, and around 10% sits with its ten largest clones. The sequencing sample was made of blood T cells: a sorted CD56 or NKG2C T cell subset, CD4+ or CD8+ T cells, or bulk PBMC T cells (not recorded which). These receptors all stem from a man aged 18 to 29 in good health.

The chain links TRBV5-6 to TRBJ2-2; TCRdb reports TRBD2, a call that lacks DNA to check it against. Germline V gives CDR1 SGHDT, CDR2 YYEEEE. There are 17 residues in the CDR3. The CDR3 region is CASSWDRTSVGPGELFF.

This chain connects TRBV7-9 to TRBJ2-1; lacking DNA, the TRBD2 call made by TCRdb goes unchecked. Germline lookup yields CDR1 SEHNR and CDR2 FQNEAQ (reference sequence). The CDR3 runs 15 residues. The CDR3 is CASLSPGLAKNEQFF.

This rearrangement joins TRBV12-3 or TRBV12-4 to TRBJ2-7; TCRdb lists TRBD2, though no DNA is available to test this call. The CDR3 has 12 amino acids. CDR3 region: CASSQGGWEQYF.

V and J are TRBV4-3 and TRBJ2-1; the D gene TCRdb calls, TRBD1, cannot be checked with no DNA. The CDR3 is 18 residues long. In germline, CDR1 is LGHNA, CDR2 YSLEER. The CDR3: CASSQDHRLQGDNNEQFF.

The chain employs TRBV20-1 and TRBJ1-3; the D call from TCRdb, TRBD1, cannot be confirmed without DNA. CDR3 length equals 14 residues. Germline CDR1 reads DFQATT; CDR2 reads SNEGSKA (reference sequence). The CDR3 sequence is CSADTRESGNTIYF.

This clonotype is deemed medium-sized (0.01 to 0.1%) by its frequency. The chain combines TRBV7-2 with TRBJ2-1; TCRdb picks TRBD2, but there is no DNA to check that call. The CDR3 runs 16 residues. Germline V gene lookup returns CDR1 SGHTA and CDR2 FQGNSA. The CDR3 sequence is CASSAGTSGFDNEQFF.

The V gene is TRBV20-1, the J gene TRBJ1-2; with no DNA, the TCRdb D assignment of TRBD1 cannot be verified. Germline V lookup: CDR1 DFQATT, CDR2 SNEGSKA (reference sequence). CDR3 length: 12 residues. The CDR3 spells CSASTGGYGYTF.

The rearrangement joins TRBV15 to TRBJ2-3; the D call from TCRdb, TRBD1, cannot be confirmed without DNA. The germline V gene has CDR1 LNHNV and CDR2 YYDKDF (reference sequence). This CDR3 is built from 14 residues. This chain's CDR3 is CATGTGGIADTQYF.

The CDR3 protein is CASKASPGSYEQYF. The rearrangement uses TRBV19 and TRBJ2-7. The CDR3 sequence is 14 residues long. Germline V gene lookup returns CDR1 LNHDA and CDR2 SQIVND (reference sequence).

The V call is TRBV5-5, the J call TRBJ2-6. The CDR3 has 17 residues. CDR1 and CDR2 (germline): SGHKS, YYEKEE (reference sequence). CDR3: CASSLSQGRAGANVLTF.

CDR3 sequence reads: CASSQLADYNEQFF. The V gene is TRBV14, the J gene TRBJ2-1; TCRdb lists TRBD2, though no DNA is available to test this call. The CDR3 is 14 amino acids. CDR1 and CDR2 from the germline V gene are SGHDN and FVKESK. The full variable domain, with the rest looked up from reference TRBV14 and TRBJ2-1, is EAGVTQFPSHSVIEKGQTVTLRCDPISGHDNLYWYRRVMGKEIKFLLHFVKESKQDESGMPNNRFLAERTGGTYSTLKVQPAELEDSGVYFCASSQLADYNEQFFGPGTRLTVL.

This chain joins TRBV28 and TRBJ2-7. This CDR3 region has 12 residues. Germline V gives CDR1 MDHEN, CDR2 SYDVKM. This CDR3 is CASSDGSYEQYF.

The gene calls are TRBV19 and TRBJ1-1. CDR3 length: 15 amino acids. Germline V gene data show CDR1 as LNHDA and CDR2 as SQIVND (reference sequence). This CDR3 reads CASSIDHGVNTEAFF.

The rearrangement links TRBV30 to TRBJ2-7; TCRdb indicates TRBD1, and absent DNA this call remains unverified. Germline V gene data show CDR1 as GTSNPN and CDR2 as SVGIG (reference sequence). The CDR3 spans 12 residues. CDR3 protein: CAWSAGVSEQYF.

This chain uses TRBV29-1 with TRBJ2-7; the D gene TCRdb calls, TRBD1, cannot be checked with no DNA. Germline V gives CDR1 SQVTM, CDR2 ANQGSEA. The CDR3 covers 13 residues. The CDR3 region is CSVSQGHSYEQYF.

The chain combines TRBV11-2 with TRBJ1-6. This CDR3 region has 16 residues. From germline, CDR1 is SGHAT and CDR2 FQNNGV. The CDR3 region is CASSPQIGSIFFPLHF.

The chain employs TRBV11-2 and TRBJ2-3; TCRdb's D gene call, TRBD2, goes unchecked for lack of DNA. The length of the CDR3 is 17 residues. The germline CDR1 and CDR2 sequences are SGHAT and FQNNGV. CDR3 amino acids: CASSLDRAREGTDTQYF.

The CDR3 loop reads CAWIGSGSGFF. J is TRBJ2-1 and V is TRBV30; as DNA is missing, the TRBD2 call by TCRdb cannot be tested. CDR1 GTSNPN and CDR2 SVGIG come from the germline V gene (reference sequence). This CDR3 has 11 residues.